This T cell receptor beta chain was identified in a study of shared clonotypes between healthy human individuals. Remarks on this clone: Additional DNA sequences in this sample encode the identical CDR3.

Germline V gene sequence: CDR1 MDHEN, CDR2 SYDVKM. Trimming cost V 6 bases and J 5 bases, with 7 bases left between them. CDR3 length equals 12 residues. Data came from immunoSEQ multiplex PCR; TCRdb stores just in-frame clones and leaves some out. The sample comprises 2 million to 2.5 million clones, 85% to 95% of which are singletons, and approximately 0.39% rests with the top ten. The rearrangement links TRBV28 to TRBJ2-2; possibly TRBD2 for D (5 bases). The clonotype comes from a man aged 18-30 years in good health. Some clones in this sample may be carry-over from other donors' samples. The material sequenced was naive CD4+ T cells from PBMCs. As for subset: CD45RA+ positively selected. The CDR3 is CASSLATGELFF. The DNA of the CDR3 is TGTGCCAGCAGCTTAGCGACCGGGGAGCTGTTTTTT.